Below are 12 T cell receptor beta chains sequenced from a single sample in a study of cytomegalovirus exposure and HLA in healthy donors. This PCR relied on a set of 60 Vbeta primers and 13 Jbeta primers. Assay used: immunoSEQ multiplex PCR; TCRdb lists only in-frame clones, some missing. This sample has 150,000 or so clones, with approximately 71% found just once. What was sequenced was PBMCs. These receptors were obtained from a young man in good health and CMV-seropositive.

V gene TRBV6-5 combines with J gene TRBJ1-1; no firm D call. Between the trimmed V and J ends, which lost 0 bases and 6 bases, there was a span of 8 bases. Germline loops: CDR1 MNHEY, CDR2 SVGAGI. This CDR3 has 13 residues. The CDR3 loop is CASSYSKHPEAFF. The CDR3 region has the DNA TGTGCCAGCAGTTACTCGAAACACCCTGAAGCTTTCTTT.

This chain links TRBV9 with TRBJ2-5; a possible D gene is TRBD2 (6 bases). Trimming removed 4 bases at V and 3 bases at J, with 10 bases between. CDR3 length equals 13 residues. Germline V gives CDR1 SGDLS, CDR2 YYNGEE. CDR3: CASSSREKETQYF. The CDR3 DNA sequence: TGTGCCAGCAGCTCACGGGAGAAAGAGACCCAGTACTTC. Together with reference TRBV9 and TRBJ2-5, the CDR3 gives the full variable domain: DSGVTQTPKHLITATGQRVTLRCSPRSGDLSVYWYQQSLDQGLQFLIQYYNGEERAKGNILERFSAQQFPDLHSELNLSSLELGDSALYFCASSSREKETQYFGPGTRLLVL.

The rearrangement links TRBV2 to TRBJ1-2, with D perhaps matching TRBD1 (6 bases). V was clipped by 1 base and J by 8 bases, with 11 bases between them. This CDR3 comprises 13 residues. Germline V lookup: CDR1 SNHLY, CDR2 FYNNEI. CDR3 amino acids: CASSEGTVRGYTF. The CDR3 region has the DNA TGTGCCAGCAGTGAAGGGACAGTCAGGGGCTACACCTTC.

The J gene is TRBJ2-1, the V gene TRBV19; D perhaps matches TRBD2 (6 bases). This CDR3 has 14 amino acids. Germline CDR1 reads LNHDA; CDR2 reads SQIVND (reference sequence). Trimming stripped 5 bases from V and 6 bases from J, with 14 bases between. CDR3 in amino acids: CASSLGGMGNEQFF. In DNA form, the CDR3 reads TGTGCCAGTAGTTTAGGCGGGATGGGCAATGAGCAGTTCTTC.

This clone was counted once. CDR3 region: CASSSSLRDRGRAFF. The CDR3 DNA follows: TGCGCCAGCAGCTCCTCACTCCGGGACAGGGGAAGAGCTTTCTTT. The chain combines TRBV5-1 with TRBJ1-1; 10 nucleotides match TRBD1. This CDR3 has 15 residues. The trim removed 3 bases at V and 10 bases at J, leaving 12 bases unmatched. Germline V gene sequence: CDR1 SGHRS, CDR2 YFSETQ.

The chain uses TRBV5-1 and TRBJ2-7, with D possibly being TRBD1 (5 bases). The CDR3 runs to 15 residues. Trimming shortened V by 1 base and J by 2 bases, and 13 bases separated the two germline ends. The germline gives CDR1 SGHRS, CDR2 YFSETQ. The CDR3 protein is CASSLTSAGTYEQYF. CDR3 coding DNA: TGCGCCAGCAGCTTGACAAGCGCAGGGACCTACGAGCAGTACTTC. The variable domain in full, with the rest retrieved from reference TRBV5-1 and TRBJ2-7, is KAGVTQTPRYLIKTRGQQVTLSCSPISGHRSVSWYQQTPGQGLQFLFEYFSETQRNKGNFPGRFSGRQFSNSRSEMNVSTLELGDSALYLCASSLTSAGTYEQYFGPGTRLTVT.

The DNA for the CDR3 is TGTGCCAGCAGTAGTTGGGGGGTTATGCGGGATGACTATGGCTACACCTTC. Protein: CASSSWGVMRDDYGYTF. V is TRBV28 and J is TRBJ1-2; D possibly corresponds to TRBD1 (5 bases). Germline lookup yields CDR1 MDHEN and CDR2 SYDVKM. Trimming pared 5 bases from V and 3 bases from J, leaving 22 bases between. CDR3 length equals 17 residues.

V usage is TRBV4-2 and J usage is TRBJ2-6; D perhaps matches TRBD1 (6 bases). Germline assignment: CDR1 LGHNA and CDR2 YNFKEQ. This CDR3 is 19 amino acids long. V gave up 2 bases and J gave up 0 bases, with 17 bases separating them. The CDR3 DNA is TGTGCCAGCAGCCAATCCGGACAGTTCCTCGGCTCTGGGGCCAACGTCCTGACTTTC. It codes for CASSQSGQFLGSGANVLTF.

The chain combines TRBV5-1 with TRBJ1-4, with D possibly matching TRBD1 (5 bases). In germline, CDR1 is SGHRS, CDR2 YFSETQ. The ends were cut back, 1 base at V and 8 bases at J, with 12 bases in the middle. This CDR3 spans 14 amino acids. The CDR3 DNA sequence: TGCGCCAGCAGCTTGTCTATTGCAGGGGAAAAACTGTTTTTT. Translated, it gives CASSLSIAGEKLFF. Variable domain in full (rest from reference TRBV5-1 and TRBJ1-4): KAGVTQTPRYLIKTRGQQVTLSCSPISGHRSVSWYQQTPGQGLQFLFEYFSETQRNKGNFPGRFSGRQFSNSRSEMNVSTLELGDSALYLCASSLSIAGEKLFFGSGTQLSVL.

The J gene is TRBJ2-7, the V gene TRBV11-3, with 10 bases lining up with TRBD2. The CDR3 covers 12 residues. V trimming: 8 bases; J trimming: 3 bases; junction bases outside the gene matches: 1. Germline V gene sequence: CDR1 SGHNT, CDR2 YENEEA. The CDR3: CASSSGSYEQYF. In nucleotides, the CDR3 is TGTGCCAGCTCTAGCGGGAGCTACGAGCAGTACTTC.

The DNA for the CDR3 is TGTGCCAGCAGCCCCGCCGGGATCCACTACGAGCAGTACTTC. The encoded protein is CASSPAGIHYEQYF. J is TRBJ2-7 and V is TRBV11-2, with TRBD2 as a possible D gene (5 bases). From germline, CDR1 is SGHAT and CDR2 FQNNGV. This CDR3 comprises 14 residues. V shed 5 bases and J shed 3 bases, with 14 bases lying between them.

V usage is TRBV20-1 and J usage is TRBJ2-1; D is perhaps TRBD1 (6 bases). Germline CDR1 DFQATT, CDR2 SNEGSKA (reference sequence). With 6 bases removed from V and 5 bases from J, the gap between germline ends came to 8 bases. The length of the CDR3 is 11 residues. The CDR3 loop reads CSADRNNEQFF. CDR3 in DNA: TGCAGTGCCGACAGGAACAATGAGCAGTTCTTC.